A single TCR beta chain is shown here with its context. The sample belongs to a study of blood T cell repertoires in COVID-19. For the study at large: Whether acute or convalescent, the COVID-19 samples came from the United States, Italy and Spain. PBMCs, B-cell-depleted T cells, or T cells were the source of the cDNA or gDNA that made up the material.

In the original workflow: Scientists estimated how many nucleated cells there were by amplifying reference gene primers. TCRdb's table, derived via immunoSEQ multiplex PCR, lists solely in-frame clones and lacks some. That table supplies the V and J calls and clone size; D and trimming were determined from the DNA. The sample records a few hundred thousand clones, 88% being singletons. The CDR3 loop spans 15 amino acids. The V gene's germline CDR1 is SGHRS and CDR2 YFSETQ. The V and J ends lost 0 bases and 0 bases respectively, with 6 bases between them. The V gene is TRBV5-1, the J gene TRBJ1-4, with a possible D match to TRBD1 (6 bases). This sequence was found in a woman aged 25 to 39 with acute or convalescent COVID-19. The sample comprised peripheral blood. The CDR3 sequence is CASSLEGATNEKLFF. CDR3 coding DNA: TGCGCCAGCAGCTTGGAGGGGGCAACTAATGAAAAACTGTTTTTT.